These 6 T cell receptor beta chains were sequenced from one sample in a study of Ad26.COV2.S vaccination and SARS-CoV-2 variants. The repertoire was sequenced with immunoSEQ multiplex PCR; TCRdb's copy has only in-frame clones and lacks some. Altogether about 680,000 clones are present, around 92% being singletons, with the ten largest covering nearly 1.5%. Treatment defined: roughly 19 received Ad26.COV2.S at low or high dose, single or two shots; about five received placebo; per-sample allocation not given. Specimen acquisition occurred on day 63 following the initial vaccine or placebo injection. The sample in question was peripheral blood, obtained in a trial of Ad26.COV2.S vaccine versus placebo. The receptor set was obtained from a person aged 18-65 years who received the Ad26.COV2.S COVID-19 vaccine or a placebo.

V and J are TRBV9 and TRBJ2-5, with 10 bases lining up with TRBD1. Looked up from germline, CDR1 is SGDLS and CDR2 is YYNGEE. The junction had 9 bases not matched to a gene; V was cut back by 2 bases and J by 5 bases. The CDR3 is made up of 16 amino acids. CDR3 in amino acids: CASSVRRTGGLETQYF. The CDR3 coding sequence is TGTGCCAGCAGCGTCAGACGGACAGGGGGTTTGGAGACCCAGTACTTC.

The chain couples TRBV12-1 to TRBJ2-7; TRBD1, the table's D call, was not compared with the DNA. TRBV12-1 is assigned pseudogene status. The CDR3 is 12 amino acids. The CDR3 reads CARRPTGPEQYF. CDR3 DNA sequence: TGTGCCAGACGGCCTACAGGTCCCGAGCAGTACTTC.

The chain uses TRBV30 and TRBJ2-5; D possibly corresponds to TRBD1 (6 bases). V lost 3 bases to trimming and J lost 7 bases, with 9 bases between them. The V gene's germline CDR1 is GTSNPN and CDR2 SVGIG (reference sequence). This CDR3 has 11 residues. In DNA form, the CDR3 reads TGTGCCTGGAGCTCCAGGGGGACCCAGTACTTC. Translating it yields CAWSSRGTQYF.

This chain uses TRBV7-9 with TRBJ2-7, with D tentatively TRBD1 (6 bases). This CDR3 has 16 residues. The V end lost 0 bases, the J end lost 9 bases, and 21 bases lay between the germline ends. The germline gives CDR1 SEHNR, CDR2 FQNEAQ (reference sequence). The CDR3, as DNA: TGTGCCAGCAGCTTAGCGCGGCCAGGGGCTTCGACCGGGCAGTACTTC. Amino acid sequence: CASSLARPGASTGQYF.

V and J are TRBV19 and TRBJ2-3; 7 bases are shared with TRBD2. The germline V gene has CDR1 LNHDA and CDR2 SQIVND (reference sequence). After removal of 1 base from V and 4 bases from J, the junction contained 5 bases not matched to a gene. CDR3 length: 15 amino acids. The DNA of the CDR3 is TGTGCCAGTAGTATAGGGGGAGGGCCGGCAGATACGCAGTATTTT. Translated: CASSIGGGPADTQYF.

V gene TRBV29-1 combines with J gene TRBJ1-3; 7 nucleotides line up with TRBD1. This CDR3 region has 14 residues. Germline CDR1 and CDR2: SQVTM and ANQGSEA. V trimming: 6 bases; J trimming: 0 bases; junction bases outside the gene matches: 5. CDR3 nucleotide sequence: TGCAGCGTGTCGACAGGGTACTCTGGAAACACCATATATTTT. Amino acids: CSVSTGYSGNTIYF.